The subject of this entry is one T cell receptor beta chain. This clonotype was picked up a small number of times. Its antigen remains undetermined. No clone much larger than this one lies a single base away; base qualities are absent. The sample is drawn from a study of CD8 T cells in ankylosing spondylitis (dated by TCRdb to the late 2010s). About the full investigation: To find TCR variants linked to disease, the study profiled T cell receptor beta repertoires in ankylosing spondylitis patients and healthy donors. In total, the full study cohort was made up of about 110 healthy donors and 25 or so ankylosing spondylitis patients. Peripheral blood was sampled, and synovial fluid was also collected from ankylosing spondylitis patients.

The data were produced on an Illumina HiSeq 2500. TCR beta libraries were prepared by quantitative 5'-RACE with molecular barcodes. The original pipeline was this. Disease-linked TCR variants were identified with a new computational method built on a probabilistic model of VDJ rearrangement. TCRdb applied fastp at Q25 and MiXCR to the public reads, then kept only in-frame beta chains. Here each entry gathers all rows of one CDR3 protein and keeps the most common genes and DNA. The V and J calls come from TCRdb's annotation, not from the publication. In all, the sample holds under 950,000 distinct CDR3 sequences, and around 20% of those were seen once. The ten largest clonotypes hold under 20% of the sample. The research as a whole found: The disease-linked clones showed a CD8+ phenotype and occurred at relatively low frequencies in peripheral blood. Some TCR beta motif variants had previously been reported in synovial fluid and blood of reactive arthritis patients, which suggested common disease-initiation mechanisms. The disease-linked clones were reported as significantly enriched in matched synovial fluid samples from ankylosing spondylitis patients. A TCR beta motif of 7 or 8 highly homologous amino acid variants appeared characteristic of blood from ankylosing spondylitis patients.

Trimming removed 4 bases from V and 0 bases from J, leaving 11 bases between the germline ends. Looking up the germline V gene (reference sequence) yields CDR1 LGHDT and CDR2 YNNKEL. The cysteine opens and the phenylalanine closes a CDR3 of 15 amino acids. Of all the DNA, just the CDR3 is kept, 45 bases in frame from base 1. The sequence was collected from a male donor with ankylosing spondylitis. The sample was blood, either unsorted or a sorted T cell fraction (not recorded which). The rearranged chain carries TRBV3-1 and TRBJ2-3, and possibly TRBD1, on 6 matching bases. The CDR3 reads CASSLHRDSTDTQYF. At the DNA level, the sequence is TGTGCCAGCAGCCTCCACAGGGATAGCACAGATACGCAGTATTTT.